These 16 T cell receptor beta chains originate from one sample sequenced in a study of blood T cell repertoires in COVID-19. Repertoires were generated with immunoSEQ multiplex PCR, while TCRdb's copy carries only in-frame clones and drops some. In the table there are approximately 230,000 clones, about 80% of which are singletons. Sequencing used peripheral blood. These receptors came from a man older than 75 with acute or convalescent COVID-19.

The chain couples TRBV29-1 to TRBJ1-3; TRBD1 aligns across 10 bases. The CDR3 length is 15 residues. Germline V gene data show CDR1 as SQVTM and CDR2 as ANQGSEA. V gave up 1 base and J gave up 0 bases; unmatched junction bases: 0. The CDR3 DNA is TGCAGCGTTGAAGGGGACAGGGGCTCTGGAAACACCATATATTTT. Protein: CSVEGDRGSGNTIYF.

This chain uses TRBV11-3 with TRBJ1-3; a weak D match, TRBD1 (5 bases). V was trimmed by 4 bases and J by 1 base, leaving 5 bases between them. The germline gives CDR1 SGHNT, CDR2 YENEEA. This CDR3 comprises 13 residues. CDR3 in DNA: TGTGCCAGCAGCTCAGGGTCTGGAAACACCATATATTTT. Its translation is CASSSGSGNTIYF.

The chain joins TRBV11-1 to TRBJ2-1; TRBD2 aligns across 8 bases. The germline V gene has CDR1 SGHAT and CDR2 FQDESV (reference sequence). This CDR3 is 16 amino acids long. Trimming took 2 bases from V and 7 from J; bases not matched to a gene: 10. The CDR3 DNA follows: TGTGCCAGCAGCTTACGGGGAGCGGGAGTTAGGAATGAGCAGTTCTTC. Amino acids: CASSLRGAGVRNEQFF.

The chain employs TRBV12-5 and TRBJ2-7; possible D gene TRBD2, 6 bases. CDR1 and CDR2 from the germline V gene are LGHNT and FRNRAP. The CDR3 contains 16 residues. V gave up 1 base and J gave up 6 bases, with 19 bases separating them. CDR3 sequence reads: CASGLAPGTGSGEQYF. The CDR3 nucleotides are TGTGCTAGTGGTTTGGCCCCCGGGACTGGATCGGGCGAGCAGTACTTC.

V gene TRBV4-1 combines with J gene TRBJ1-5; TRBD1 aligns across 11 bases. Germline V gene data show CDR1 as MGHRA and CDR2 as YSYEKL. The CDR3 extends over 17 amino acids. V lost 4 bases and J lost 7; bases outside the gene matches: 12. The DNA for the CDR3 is TGCGCCAGCAGCCTCCAACTAGGGACAGGGGGGTCACAGCCCCAGCATTTT. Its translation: CASSLQLGTGGSQPQHF.

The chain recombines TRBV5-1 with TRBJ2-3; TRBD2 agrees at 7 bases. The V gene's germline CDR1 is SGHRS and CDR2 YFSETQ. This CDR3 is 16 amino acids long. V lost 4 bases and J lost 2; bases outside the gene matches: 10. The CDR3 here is CASSRDQRGPTDTQYF. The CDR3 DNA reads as TGCGCCAGCAGCCGTGACCAGCGGGGACCCACAGATACGCAGTATTTT.

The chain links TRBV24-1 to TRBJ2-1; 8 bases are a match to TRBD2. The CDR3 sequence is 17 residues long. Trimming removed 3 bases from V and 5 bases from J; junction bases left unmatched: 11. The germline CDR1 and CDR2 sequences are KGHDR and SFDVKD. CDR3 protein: CATSDGAGGLSDNEQFF. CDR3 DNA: TGTGCCACCAGTGATGGGGCGGGAGGCCTCTCGGACAATGAGCAGTTCTTC.

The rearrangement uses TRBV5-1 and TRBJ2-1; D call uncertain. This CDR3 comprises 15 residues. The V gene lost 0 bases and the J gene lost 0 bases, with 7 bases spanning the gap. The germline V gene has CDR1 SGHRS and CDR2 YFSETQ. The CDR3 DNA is TGCGCCAGCAGCTTGGTAGTTAGCTCCTACAATGAGCAGTTCTTC. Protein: CASSLVVSSYNEQFF.

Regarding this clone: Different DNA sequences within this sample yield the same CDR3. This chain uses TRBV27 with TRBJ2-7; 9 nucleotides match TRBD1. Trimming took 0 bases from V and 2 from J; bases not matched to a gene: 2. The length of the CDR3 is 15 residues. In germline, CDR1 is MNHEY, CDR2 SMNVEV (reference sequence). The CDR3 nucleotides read TGTGCCAGCAGTTTATCCGGACAGGGGCCCTACGAGCAGTACTTC. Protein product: CASSLSGQGPYEQYF.

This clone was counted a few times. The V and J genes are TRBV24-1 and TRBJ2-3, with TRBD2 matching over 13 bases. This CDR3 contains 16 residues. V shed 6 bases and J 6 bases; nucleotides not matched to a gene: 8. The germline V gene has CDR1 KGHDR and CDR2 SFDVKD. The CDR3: CATSPRTSGSGDTQYF. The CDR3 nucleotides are TGTGCCACCAGTCCGAGGACTAGCGGGAGTGGGGATACGCAGTATTTT.

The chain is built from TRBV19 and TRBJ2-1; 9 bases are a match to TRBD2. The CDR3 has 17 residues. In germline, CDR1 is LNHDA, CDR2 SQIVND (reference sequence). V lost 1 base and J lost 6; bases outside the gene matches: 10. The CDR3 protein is CASSIGVGASGINEQFF. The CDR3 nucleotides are TGTGCCAGTAGTATAGGCGTGGGGGCTAGCGGGATCAATGAGCAGTTCTTC.

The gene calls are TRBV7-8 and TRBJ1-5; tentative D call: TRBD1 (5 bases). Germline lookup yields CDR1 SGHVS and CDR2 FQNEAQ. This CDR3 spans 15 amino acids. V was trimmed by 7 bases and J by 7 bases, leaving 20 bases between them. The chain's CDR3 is CASTSQAGLDQPQHF. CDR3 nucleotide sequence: TGTGCCAGCACCTCCCAAGCAGGGTTGGACCAGCCCCAGCATTTT.

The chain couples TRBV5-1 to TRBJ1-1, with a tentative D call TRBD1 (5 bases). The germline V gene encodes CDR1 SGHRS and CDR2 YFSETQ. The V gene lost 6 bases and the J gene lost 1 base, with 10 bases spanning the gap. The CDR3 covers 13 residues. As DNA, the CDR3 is TGCGCCAGCATTGGGGCCTGGAACACTGAAGCTTTCTTT. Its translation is CASIGAWNTEAFF.

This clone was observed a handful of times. This CDR3 is CANAAGTGVLYEQYF. DNA for the CDR3: TGTGCCAACGCCGCCGGGACAGGGGTCTTATACGAGCAGTACTTC. V is TRBV10-3 and J is TRBJ2-7; 10 bases are a match to TRBD1. This CDR3 has 15 residues. J gave up 4 bases and V 10 bases, and 13 bases lay outside the gene matches. Germline CDR1 ENHRY, CDR2 SYGVKD.

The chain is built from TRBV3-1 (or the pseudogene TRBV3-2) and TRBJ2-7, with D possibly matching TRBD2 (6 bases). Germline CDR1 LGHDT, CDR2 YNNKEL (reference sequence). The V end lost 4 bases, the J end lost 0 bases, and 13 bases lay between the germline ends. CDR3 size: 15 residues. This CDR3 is CASSPSVADSYEQYF. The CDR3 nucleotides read TGTGCCAGCAGCCCTTCTGTAGCGGACTCCTACGAGCAGTACTTC.

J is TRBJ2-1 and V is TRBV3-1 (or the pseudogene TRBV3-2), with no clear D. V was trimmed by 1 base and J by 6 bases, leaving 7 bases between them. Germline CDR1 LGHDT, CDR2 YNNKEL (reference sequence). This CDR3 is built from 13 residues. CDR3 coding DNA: TGTGCCAGCAGCCAAGTTCCCGGCAATGAGCAGTTCTTC. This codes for CASSQVPGNEQFF.